The T cell receptor (beta chain) described here comes from a study of T cell repertoires in cytomegalovirus infection. Across the whole study: Both recently identified HLA-C-restricted and well-studied HLA-B-restricted CMV epitopes were used in the study. Evidence of both CMV infection and a matching HLA type came from public TCR beta signatures. Study-wide points: Dominating the ex vivo response were HLA-C-restricted CMV-specific TCR beta clonotypes. Accumulated public TCR beta family frequency recognized individuals carrying CMV together with the relevant HLA.

This clonotype turned up a few times. Its antigen is undetermined. The CDR3 spans 12 residues. V was shortened by 2 bases and J by 5 bases, with 7 bases between the two germline ends. Germline V gives CDR1 ENHRY, CDR2 SYGVKD. TCRdb called the reads again in MiXCR, with one record for every CDR3 protein. The sample carries around 540,000 distinct CDR3 sequences, around a third recorded once. The sample in question was cultured PBMCs, obtained from culture after CMV antigen stimulation. The chain recombines TRBV10-3 with TRBJ2-7; D is unresolved. This receptor was identified in a human donor in good health (CMV status not recorded). Some clones in this sample may be carry-over from other donors' samples. The CDR3 DNA sequence: TGTGCCATCAGTGAGGGATGGGACGAGCAGTACTTC. Translation gives CAISEGWDEQYF.